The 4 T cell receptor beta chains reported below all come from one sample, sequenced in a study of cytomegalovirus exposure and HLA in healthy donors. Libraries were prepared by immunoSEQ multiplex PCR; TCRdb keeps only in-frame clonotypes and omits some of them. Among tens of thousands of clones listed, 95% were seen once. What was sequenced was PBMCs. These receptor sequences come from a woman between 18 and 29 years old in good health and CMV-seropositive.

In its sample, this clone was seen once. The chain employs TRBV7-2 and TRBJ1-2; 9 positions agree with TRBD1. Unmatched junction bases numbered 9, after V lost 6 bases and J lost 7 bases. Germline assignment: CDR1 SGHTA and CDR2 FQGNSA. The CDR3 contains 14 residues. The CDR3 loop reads CASSTGQGLGGYTF. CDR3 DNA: TGTGCCAGCAGTACGGGACAGGGTTTAGGTGGCTACACCTTC.

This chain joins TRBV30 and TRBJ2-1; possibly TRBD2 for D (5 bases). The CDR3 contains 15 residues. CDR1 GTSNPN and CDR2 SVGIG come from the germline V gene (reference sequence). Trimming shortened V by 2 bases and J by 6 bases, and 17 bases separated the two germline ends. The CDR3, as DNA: TGTGCCTGGAGTAAGGGTCTAGCAGCCCTCAATGAGCAGTTCTTC. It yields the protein CAWSKGLAALNEQFF.

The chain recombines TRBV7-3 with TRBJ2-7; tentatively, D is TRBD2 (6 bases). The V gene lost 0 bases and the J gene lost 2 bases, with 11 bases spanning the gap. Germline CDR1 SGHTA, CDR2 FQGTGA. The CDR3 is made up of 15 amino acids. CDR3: CASSLTGGTTYEQYF. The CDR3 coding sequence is TGTGCCAGCAGCTTAACGGGGGGAACAACCTACGAGCAGTACTTC. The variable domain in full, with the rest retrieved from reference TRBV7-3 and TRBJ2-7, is GAGVSQTPSNKVTEKGKYVELRCDPISGHTALYWYRQSLGQGPEFLIYFQGTGAADDSGLPNDRFFAVRPEGSVSTLKIQRTERGDSAVYLCASSLTGGTTYEQYFGPGTRLTVT.

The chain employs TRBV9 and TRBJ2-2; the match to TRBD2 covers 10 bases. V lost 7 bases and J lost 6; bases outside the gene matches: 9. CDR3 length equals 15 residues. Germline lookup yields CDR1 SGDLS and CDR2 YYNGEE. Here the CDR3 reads CASATSGTFAGELFF. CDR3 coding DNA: TGTGCCAGCGCTACTAGCGGGACTTTTGCCGGGGAGCTGTTTTTT.